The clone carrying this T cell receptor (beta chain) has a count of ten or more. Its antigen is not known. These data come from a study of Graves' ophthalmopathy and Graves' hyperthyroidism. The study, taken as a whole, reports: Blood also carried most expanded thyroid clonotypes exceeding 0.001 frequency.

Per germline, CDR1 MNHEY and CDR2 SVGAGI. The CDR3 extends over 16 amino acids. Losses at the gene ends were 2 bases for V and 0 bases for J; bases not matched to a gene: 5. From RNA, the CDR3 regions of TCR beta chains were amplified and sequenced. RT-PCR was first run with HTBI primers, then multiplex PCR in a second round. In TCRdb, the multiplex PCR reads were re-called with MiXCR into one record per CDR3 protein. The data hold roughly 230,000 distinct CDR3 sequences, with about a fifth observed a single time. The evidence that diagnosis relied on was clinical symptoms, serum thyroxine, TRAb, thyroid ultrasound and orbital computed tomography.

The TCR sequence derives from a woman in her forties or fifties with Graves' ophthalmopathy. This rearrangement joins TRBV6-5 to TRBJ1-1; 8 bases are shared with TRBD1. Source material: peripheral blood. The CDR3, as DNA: TGTGCCAGCAGTTACGCACCGGGACAGGTGAACACTGAAGCTTTCTTT. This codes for CASSYAPGQVNTEAFF.